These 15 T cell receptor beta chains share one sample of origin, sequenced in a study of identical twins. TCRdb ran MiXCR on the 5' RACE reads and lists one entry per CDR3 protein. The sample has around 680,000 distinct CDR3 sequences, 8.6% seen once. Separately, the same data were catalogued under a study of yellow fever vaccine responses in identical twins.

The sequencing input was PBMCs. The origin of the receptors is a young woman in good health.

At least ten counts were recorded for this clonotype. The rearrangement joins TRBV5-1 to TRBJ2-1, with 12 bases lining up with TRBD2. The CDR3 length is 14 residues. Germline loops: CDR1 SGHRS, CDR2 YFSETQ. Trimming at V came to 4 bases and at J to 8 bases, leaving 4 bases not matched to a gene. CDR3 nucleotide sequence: TGCGCCAGCAGCCTCCGGACTAGCGGGGATGAGCAGTTCTTC. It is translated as CASSLRTSGDEQFF.

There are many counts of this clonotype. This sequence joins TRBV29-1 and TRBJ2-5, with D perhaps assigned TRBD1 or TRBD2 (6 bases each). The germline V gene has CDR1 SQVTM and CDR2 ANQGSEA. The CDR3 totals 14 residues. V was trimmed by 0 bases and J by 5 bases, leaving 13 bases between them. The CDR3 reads CSVEEWGALETQYF. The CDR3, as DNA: TGCAGCGTTGAAGAATGGGGGGCCCTGGAGACCCAGTACTTC.

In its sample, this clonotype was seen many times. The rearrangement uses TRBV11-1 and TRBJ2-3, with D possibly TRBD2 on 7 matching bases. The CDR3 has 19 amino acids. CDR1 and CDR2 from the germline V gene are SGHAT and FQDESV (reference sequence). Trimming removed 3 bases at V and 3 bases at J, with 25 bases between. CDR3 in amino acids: CASSFRFKLGGARTDTQYF. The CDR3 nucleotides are TGTGCCAGCAGCTTTCGGTTTAAGCTGGGGGGGGCCCGGACAGATACGCAGTATTTT.

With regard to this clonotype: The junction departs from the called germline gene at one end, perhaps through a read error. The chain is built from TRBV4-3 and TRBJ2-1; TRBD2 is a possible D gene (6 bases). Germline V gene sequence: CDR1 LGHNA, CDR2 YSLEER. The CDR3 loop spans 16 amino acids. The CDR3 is CASSQVSGSSYNKQFF. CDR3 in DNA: TGCGCCAGCAGCCAAGTTAGCGGCAGCTCCTACAATAAGCAGTTCTTC.

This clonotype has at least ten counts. Here the CDR3 reads CASSQEGEVGAFF. CDR3 DNA: TGTGCCAGCAGCCAAGAAGGCGAAGTAGGAGCTTTCTTT. The genes are TRBV4-2 and TRBJ1-1; D gene ambiguous. Looked up from germline, CDR1 is LGHNA and CDR2 is YNFKEQ. The ends were cut back, 0 bases at V and 10 bases at J, with 12 bases in the middle. This CDR3 is 13 amino acids long.

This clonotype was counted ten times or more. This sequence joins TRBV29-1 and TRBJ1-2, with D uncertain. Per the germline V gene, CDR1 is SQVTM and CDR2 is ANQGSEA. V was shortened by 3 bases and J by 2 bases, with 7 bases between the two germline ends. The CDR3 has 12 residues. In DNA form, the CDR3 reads TGCAGCGTTGATCCAGGAAACTATGGCTACACCTTC. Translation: CSVDPGNYGYTF.

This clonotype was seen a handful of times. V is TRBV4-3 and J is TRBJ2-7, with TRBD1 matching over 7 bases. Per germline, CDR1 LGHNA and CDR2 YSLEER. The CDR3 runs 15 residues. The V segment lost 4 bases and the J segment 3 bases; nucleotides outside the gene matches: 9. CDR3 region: CASSLNRGLIYEQYF. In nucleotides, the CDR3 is TGCGCCAGCAGCCTTAACAGGGGCCTGATCTACGAGCAGTACTTC.

The CDR3 region is CASSYPPGETQYF. Here the CDR3 DNA reads TGTGCCAGCAGTTACCCCCCTGGAGAGACCCAGTACTTC. The chain couples TRBV6-2 or TRBV6-3 to TRBJ2-5; D not certain. The CDR3 is 13 amino acids. CDR1 and CDR2 from the germline V gene are MNHEY and SVGEGT. The ends were cut back, 2 bases at V and 4 bases at J, with 8 bases in the middle.

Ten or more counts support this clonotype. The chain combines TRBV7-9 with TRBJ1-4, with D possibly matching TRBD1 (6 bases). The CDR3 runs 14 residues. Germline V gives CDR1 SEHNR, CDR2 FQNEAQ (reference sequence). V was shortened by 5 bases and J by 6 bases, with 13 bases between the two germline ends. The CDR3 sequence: CASSIPRGHEKLFF. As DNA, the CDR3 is TGTGCCAGCAGCATTCCCCGGGGGCATGAAAAACTGTTTTTT.

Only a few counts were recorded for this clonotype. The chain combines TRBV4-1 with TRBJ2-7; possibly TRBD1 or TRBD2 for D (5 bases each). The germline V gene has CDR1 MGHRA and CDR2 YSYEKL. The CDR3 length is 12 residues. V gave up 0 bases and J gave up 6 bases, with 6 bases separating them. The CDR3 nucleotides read TGCGCCAGCAGCCAAGATGGGACCGAGCAGTACTTC. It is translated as CASSQDGTEQYF.

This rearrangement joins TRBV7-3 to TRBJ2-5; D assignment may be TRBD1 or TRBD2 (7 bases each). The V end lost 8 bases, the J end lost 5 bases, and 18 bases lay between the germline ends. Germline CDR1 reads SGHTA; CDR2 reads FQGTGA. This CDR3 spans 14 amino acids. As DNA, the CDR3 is TGTGCCAGCGCTCAGGGGGGGGGCCGGGAGACCCAGTACTTC. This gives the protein CASAQGGGRETQYF.

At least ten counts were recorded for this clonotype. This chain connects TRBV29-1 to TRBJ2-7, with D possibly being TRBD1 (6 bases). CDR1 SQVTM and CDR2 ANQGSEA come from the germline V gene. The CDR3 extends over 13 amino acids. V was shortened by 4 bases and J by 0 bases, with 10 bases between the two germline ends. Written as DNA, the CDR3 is TGCAGCGTTGGACAGGCACCCTCCTACGAGCAGTACTTC. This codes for CSVGQAPSYEQYF.

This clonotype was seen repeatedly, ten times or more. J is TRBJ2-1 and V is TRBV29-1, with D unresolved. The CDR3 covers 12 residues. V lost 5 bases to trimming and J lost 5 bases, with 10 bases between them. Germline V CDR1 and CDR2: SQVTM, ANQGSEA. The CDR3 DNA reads TGCAGCGTTTCTTGGTTGGACAATGAGCAGTTCTTC. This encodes CSVSWLDNEQFF.

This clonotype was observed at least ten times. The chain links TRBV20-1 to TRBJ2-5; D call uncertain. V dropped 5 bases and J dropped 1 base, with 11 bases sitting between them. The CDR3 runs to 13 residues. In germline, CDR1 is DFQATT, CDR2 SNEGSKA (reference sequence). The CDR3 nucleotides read TGCAGTGCTCCTAAGGCCCCCCAAGAGACCCAGTACTTC. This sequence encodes CSAPKAPQETQYF.

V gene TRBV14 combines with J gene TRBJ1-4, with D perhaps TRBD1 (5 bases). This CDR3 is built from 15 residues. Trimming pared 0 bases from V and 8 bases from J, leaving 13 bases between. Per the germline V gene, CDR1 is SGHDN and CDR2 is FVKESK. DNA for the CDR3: TGTGCCAGCAGCCAAGATTTGAGAGGGGTGGAAAAACTGTTTTTT. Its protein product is CASSQDLRGVEKLFF.